This TCR beta chain was captured by sequencing in a study of blood T cells in healthy people across ages. There are a few counts of this clonotype. Alongside a J-beta primer mix, a sample-barcoded 5' primer served in a second PCR lasting 7 to 11 cycles. TCRdb recomputed calls from the 5' RACE reads with MiXCR, one row per CDR3 protein. The sample has roughly 800,000 distinct CDR3 sequences; approximately 24% are singletons. The germline gives CDR1 KGHSH, CDR2 LQKENI. CDR3 size: 15 residues. J was trimmed by 7 bases and V by 2 bases; bases with no gene match: 6. The same specimen was also included in a second study, on T cells of mothers and their children. That source adds: Samples were obtained from a few healthy Caucasian mothers and their six children.

The chain uses TRBV18 and TRBJ2-1; 9 bases map to TRBD2. The clonotype was recovered from a boy aged 5-17 years in good health. Sequenced input: blood. The CDR3 DNA sequence: TGTGCCAGCTCACCAATAGCGGGGGAAGGTAATGAGCAGTTCTTC. Its protein is CASSPIAGEGNEQFF.